Here is one T cell receptor (beta chain) with its context. This sample was included in a study of blood T cell repertoires in COVID-19. Turning to the study itself: Acute and convalescent COVID-19 specimens originated in the United States, Italy and Spain. T cells, B-cell-depleted T cells, or PBMCs supplied cDNA or gDNA.

Seattle cases were enrolled at active infection and followed longitudinally. Original methodology: Nucleated cell counts were estimated from reference gene primer amplification. Using immunoSEQ multiplex PCR, the repertoire was profiled, and TCRdb retains in-frame clones only, with some absent. V and J calls and clone size are as listed in that table; D and trimming were resolved from the DNA. Of some 350,000 clones listed, 88% were seen once; the top ten hold approximately 7.4%. The CDR3 length is 15 residues. The V end lost 10 bases, the J end lost 1 base, and 18 bases lay between the germline ends. Per the germline V gene, CDR1 is SGHRS and CDR2 is YFSETQ.

This sequence originates from a woman aged 65 to 85 with COVID-19, enrolled during active disease. The rearrangement uses TRBV5-1 and TRBJ2-1; maybe TRBD1 (7 bases). Specimen: peripheral blood. The CDR3 bases are TGCGCCTCATGGGCGCAGGGGGGTTCCTACAATGAGCAGTTCTTC. Protein: CASWAQGGSYNEQFF.